A single sample is the source of the 17 T cell receptor beta chains below, sequenced in a study of blood T cell repertoires in COVID-19. Data came from immunoSEQ multiplex PCR; TCRdb stores just in-frame clones and leaves some out. Of 55,000 to 95,000 clones listed, roughly 80% are singletons. Sequencing input: peripheral blood. These TCRs come from a woman aged 55 to 70 with acute or convalescent COVID-19.

J is TRBJ1-4 and V is TRBV6-5; no reliable D call. V was shortened by 7 bases and J by 10 bases, with 19 bases between the two germline ends. The CDR3 is made up of 14 amino acids. Germline V gives CDR1 MNHEY, CDR2 SVGAGI. The CDR3 region has the DNA TGTGCCAGCACCCTTTCGGGGTTTAAGGCAAAACTGTTTTTT. It is translated as CASTLSGFKAKLFF.

This sequence joins TRBV3-1 (or the pseudogene TRBV3-2) and TRBJ2-1, with D possibly TRBD2 on 6 matching bases. Germline V gene data show CDR1 as LGHDT and CDR2 as YNNKEL (reference sequence). This CDR3 is built from 13 residues. With 4 bases removed from V and 15 bases from J, the gap between germline ends came to 19 bases. The CDR3 sequence: CASSPTPSGSRFF. In DNA form, the CDR3 reads TGTGCCAGCAGCCCGACCCCCAGCGGGTCCCGGTTCTTC.

The chain carries TRBV25-1 and TRBJ2-5, with D perhaps TRBD2 (6 bases). Germline loops: CDR1 MGHDK, CDR2 SYGVNS. CDR3 length: 16 amino acids. Trimming pared 2 bases from V and 3 bases from J, leaving 16 bases between. This CDR3 reads CASSEIYGRGEETQYF. DNA of the CDR3: TGTGCCAGCAGTGAAATTTACGGGAGAGGGGAAGAGACCCAGTACTTC.

This clone has only a few counts. V and J are TRBV5-4 and TRBJ1-2; D is unresolved. Per germline, CDR1 SGHNT and CDR2 YYREEE (reference sequence). The CDR3 is made up of 15 amino acids. V lost 5 bases, J lost 7 bases, and 21 bases lay in between. The CDR3: CASRTTLLETRGYTF. The CDR3 nucleotides read TGTGCCAGCAGGACCACTTTACTAGAAACTCGTGGCTACACCTTC.

V and J are TRBV2 and TRBJ2-3; D ambiguous. Germline V gives CDR1 SNHLY, CDR2 FYNNEI. CDR3 length equals 13 residues. Trimming pared 8 bases from V and 2 bases from J, leaving 11 bases between. CDR3 DNA sequence: TGTGCCAGCCGCGCGATGTTCACAGATACGCAGTATTTT. Translation gives CASRAMFTDTQYF.

The V gene is TRBV15, the J gene TRBJ1-3; possible D gene TRBD1, 5 bases. Trimming pared 5 bases from V and 3 bases from J, leaving 20 bases between. The CDR3 totals 17 residues. From germline, CDR1 is LNHNV and CDR2 YYDKDF (reference sequence). The CDR3 here is CATSSLSGGLGGNTIYF. The CDR3 DNA reads TGTGCCACCAGCTCCCTAAGCGGGGGACTGGGTGGAAACACCATATATTTT. Full variable domain (outside the CDR3, taken from reference TRBV15 and TRBJ1-3): DAMVIQNPRYQVTQFGKPVTLSCSQTLNHNVMYWYQQKSSQAPKLLFHYYDKDFNNEADTPDNFQSRRPNTSFCFLDIRSPGLGDTAMYLCATSSLSGGLGGNTIYFGEGSWLTVV.

For the CDR3, the DNA is TGTGCCATCAGTTTAACTAGCGGGGGCAACAATGAGCAGTTCTTC. It codes for CAISLTSGGNNEQFF. The chain has TRBV10-3 and TRBJ2-1, with 11 bases identical to TRBD2. Germline loops: CDR1 ENHRY, CDR2 SYGVKD. The CDR3 length is 15 residues. Trimming removed 5 bases from V and 5 bases from J; junction bases left unmatched: 5.

The chain has TRBV29-1 and TRBJ2-3; 7 bases are shared with TRBD2. With V trimmed by 7 bases and J by 2 bases, 12 bases remained unmatched. Germline-derived CDR1 and CDR2 are SQVTM and ANQGSEA. The CDR3 covers 15 residues. CDR3 bases: TGCAGCGGGTTGAAGGGGACTACCTACACAGATACGCAGTATTTT. Amino acids: CSGLKGTTYTDTQYF.

The chain is built from TRBV5-6 and TRBJ1-1; unclear D gene. The CDR3 sequence is 16 residues long. With 1 base removed from V and 2 bases from J, the gap between germline ends came to 15 bases. Germline CDR1 SGHDT, CDR2 YYEEEE. The CDR3 bases are TGTGCCAGCAGCTTGCGGGAGAGAATCGTTAACACTGAAGCTTTCTTT. The encoded protein is CASSLRERIVNTEAFF.

The V gene is TRBV28, the J gene TRBJ1-2; 7 positions match TRBD1. Unmatched junction bases numbered 14, after V lost 7 bases and J lost 3 bases. The germline V gene has CDR1 MDHEN and CDR2 SYDVKM. CDR3 length: 16 amino acids. The CDR3 is CASNSPSAGGHYGYTF. CDR3 DNA sequence: TGTGCCAGCAACTCCCCTAGCGCAGGGGGACACTATGGCTACACCTTC.

This clone appeared once. V gene TRBV9 combines with J gene TRBJ2-7; tentatively, D is TRBD1 (6 bases). Germline V gene lookup returns CDR1 SGDLS and CDR2 YYNGEE. The CDR3 is made up of 16 amino acids. The V gene lost 0 bases and the J gene lost 2 bases, with 15 bases spanning the gap. DNA of the CDR3: TGTGCCAGCAGCGTAGATCTATCGGCAGGGGCCTACGAGCAGTACTTC. As protein: CASSVDLSAGAYEQYF.

The chain employs TRBV7-6 and TRBJ1-1; 7 bases are shared with TRBD1. CDR3 length: 15 amino acids. V was pared by 7 bases and J by 7 bases, with 15 bases of the junction left unmatched. The germline V gene encodes CDR1 SGHVS and CDR2 FNYEAQ. CDR3 nucleotides: TGTGCCAGCACCAATTCGCCGGGACAGTGGAATGAAGCTTTCTTT. This encodes CASTNSPGQWNEAFF.

The chain uses TRBV5-1 and TRBJ2-3; the match to TRBD2 covers 10 bases. Germline V gene sequence: CDR1 SGHRS, CDR2 YFSETQ. The CDR3 contains 16 residues. Losses at the gene ends were 1 base for V and 0 bases for J; bases not matched to a gene: 2. The CDR3 nucleotides read TGCGCCAGCAGCTTGATGACTAGCGGGAGCACAGATACGCAGTATTTT. It specifies CASSLMTSGSTDTQYF.

The chain is built from TRBV28 and TRBJ1-6; 8 bases are a match to TRBD1. Germline CDR1 reads MDHEN; CDR2 reads SYDVKM. With V trimmed by 5 bases and J by 4 bases, 4 bases remained unmatched. This CDR3 spans 15 amino acids. The CDR3 region is CASSLRQGYNSPLHF. Written as DNA, the CDR3 is TGTGCCAGCAGTCTACGACAGGGGTATAATTCACCCCTCCACTTT.

The chain joins TRBV29-1 to TRBJ1-2; D is perhaps TRBD1 (5 bases). The length of the CDR3 is 12 residues. CDR1 is SQVTM and CDR2 is ANQGSEA in the germline V gene. Trimming pared 8 bases from V and 0 bases from J, leaving 10 bases between. CDR3 residues: CSSSQANYGYTF. Written as DNA, the CDR3 is TGCAGCTCCTCACAGGCTAACTATGGCTACACCTTC.

This sequence joins TRBV7-9 and TRBJ2-7; 9 nucleotides line up with TRBD2. There are 15 residues in the CDR3. CDR1 and CDR2 (germline): SEHNR, FQNEAQ (reference sequence). With V trimmed by 4 bases and J by 4 bases, 8 bases remained unmatched. As DNA, the CDR3 is TGTGCCAGCAGCTCGATGAGCGGGGGGTTATACGAGCAGTACTTC. Amino acid sequence: CASSSMSGGLYEQYF.

The chain combines TRBV30 with TRBJ2-7, with 7 nucleotides matching TRBD1. This CDR3 has 14 amino acids. Germline trimming cut 3 bases from V and 5 bases from J; bases unmatched to any gene: 10. Germline CDR1 is GTSNPN and CDR2 is SVGIG (reference sequence). CDR3 residues: CAWRKSGGDDEQYF. CDR3 sequence (DNA): TGTGCCTGGAGGAAGTCAGGGGGTGACGACGAGCAGTACTTC.